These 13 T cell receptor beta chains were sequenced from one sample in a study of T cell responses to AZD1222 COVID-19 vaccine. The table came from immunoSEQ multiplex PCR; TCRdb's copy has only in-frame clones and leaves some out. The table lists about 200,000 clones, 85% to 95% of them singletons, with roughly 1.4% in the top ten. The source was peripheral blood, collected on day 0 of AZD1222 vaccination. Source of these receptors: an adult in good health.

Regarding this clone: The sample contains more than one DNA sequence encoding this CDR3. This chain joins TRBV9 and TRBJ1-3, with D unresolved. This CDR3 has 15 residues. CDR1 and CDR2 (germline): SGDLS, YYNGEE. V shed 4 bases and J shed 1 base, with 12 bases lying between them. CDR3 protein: CASSPRGGSGNTIYF. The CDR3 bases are TGTGCCAGCAGCCCCAGAGGAGGGTCTGGAAACACCATATATTTT.

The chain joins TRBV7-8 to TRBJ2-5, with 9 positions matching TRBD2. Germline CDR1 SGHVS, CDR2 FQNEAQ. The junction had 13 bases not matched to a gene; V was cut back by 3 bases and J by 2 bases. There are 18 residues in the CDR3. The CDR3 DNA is TGTGCCAGCAGCTTGAGACCTGTAGCGGGGGTCGGGCAAGAGACCCAGTACTTC. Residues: CASSLRPVAGVGQETQYF.

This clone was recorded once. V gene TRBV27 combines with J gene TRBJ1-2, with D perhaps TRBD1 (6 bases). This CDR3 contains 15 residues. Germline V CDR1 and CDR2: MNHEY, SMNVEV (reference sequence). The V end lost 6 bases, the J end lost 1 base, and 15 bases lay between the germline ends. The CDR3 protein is CASRIDGQLNYGYTF. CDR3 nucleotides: TGTGCCAGCAGAATCGATGGACAGCTTAACTATGGCTACACCTTC.

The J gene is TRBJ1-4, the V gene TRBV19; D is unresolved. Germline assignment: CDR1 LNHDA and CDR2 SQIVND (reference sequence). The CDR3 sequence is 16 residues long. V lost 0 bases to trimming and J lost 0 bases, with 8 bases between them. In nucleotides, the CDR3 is TGTGCCAGTAGTATAGACCACAGATCAACTAATGAAAAACTGTTTTTT. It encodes CASSIDHRSTNEKLFF.

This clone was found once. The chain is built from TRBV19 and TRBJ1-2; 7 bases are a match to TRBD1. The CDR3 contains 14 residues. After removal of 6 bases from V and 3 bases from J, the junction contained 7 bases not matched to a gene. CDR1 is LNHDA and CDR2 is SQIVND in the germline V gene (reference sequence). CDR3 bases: TGTGCCAGTAGCATTCCGGGACAGCACTATGGCTACACCTTC. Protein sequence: CASSIPGQHYGYTF.

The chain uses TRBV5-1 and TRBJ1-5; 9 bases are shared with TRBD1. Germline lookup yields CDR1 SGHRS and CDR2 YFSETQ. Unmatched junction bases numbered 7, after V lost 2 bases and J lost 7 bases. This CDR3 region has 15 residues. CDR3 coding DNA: TGCGCCAGCAGCTTAGGGGACAGGGACGGCCAGCCCCAGCATTTT. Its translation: CASSLGDRDGQPQHF.

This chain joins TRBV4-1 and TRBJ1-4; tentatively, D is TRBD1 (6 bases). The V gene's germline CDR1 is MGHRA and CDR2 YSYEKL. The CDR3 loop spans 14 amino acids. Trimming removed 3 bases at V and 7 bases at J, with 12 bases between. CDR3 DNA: TGCGCCAGCAGCCAGGGGGCGCGGAGTGAAAAACTGTTTTTT. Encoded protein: CASSQGARSEKLFF.

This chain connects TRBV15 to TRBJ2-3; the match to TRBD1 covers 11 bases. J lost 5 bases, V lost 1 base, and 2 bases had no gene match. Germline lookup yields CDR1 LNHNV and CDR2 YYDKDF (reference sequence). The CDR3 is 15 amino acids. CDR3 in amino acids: CATSRGGTGGDTQYF. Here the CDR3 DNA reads TGTGCCACCAGCAGAGGAGGGACAGGGGGAGATACGCAGTATTTT.

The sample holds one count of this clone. CDR3 region: CASSSGQGLEAFF. The CDR3 region has the DNA TGTGCCAGCAGCTCCGGACAGGGCCTAGAAGCTTTCTTT. The chain employs TRBV7-2 and TRBJ1-1; 8 bases match TRBD1. V shed 4 bases and J 8 bases; nucleotides not matched to a gene: 6. The CDR3 contains 13 residues. CDR1 is SGHTA and CDR2 is FQGNSA in the germline V gene.

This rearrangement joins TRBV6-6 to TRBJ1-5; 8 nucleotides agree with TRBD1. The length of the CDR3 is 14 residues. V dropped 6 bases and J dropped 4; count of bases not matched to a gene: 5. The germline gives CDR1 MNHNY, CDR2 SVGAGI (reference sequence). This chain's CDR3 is CASSAGQGNQPQHF. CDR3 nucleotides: TGTGCCAGCAGCGCCGGACAGGGAAATCAGCCCCAGCATTTT.

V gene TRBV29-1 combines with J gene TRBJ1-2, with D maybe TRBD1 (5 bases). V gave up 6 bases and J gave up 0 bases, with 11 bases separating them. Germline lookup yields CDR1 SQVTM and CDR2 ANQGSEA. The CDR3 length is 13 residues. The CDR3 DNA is TGCAGCGTAAGAACAGGAGCTAACTATGGCTACACCTTC. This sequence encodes CSVRTGANYGYTF.

CDR3 bases: TGCGCCAGCAATGGACAGGTGAACACTGAAGCTTTCTTT. Residues: CASNGQVNTEAFF. The rearrangement uses TRBV5-1 and TRBJ1-1, with TRBD1 matching over 7 bases. This CDR3 contains 13 residues. Germline values: CDR1 SGHRS, CDR2 YFSETQ. Trimming removed 6 bases from V and 0 bases from J; junction bases left unmatched: 2.

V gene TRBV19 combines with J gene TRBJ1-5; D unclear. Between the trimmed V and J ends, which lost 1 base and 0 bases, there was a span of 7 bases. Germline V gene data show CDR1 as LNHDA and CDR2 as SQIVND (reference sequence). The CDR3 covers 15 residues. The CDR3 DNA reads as TGTGCCAGTAGTATAGTGGCCTATAGCAATCAGCCCCAGCATTTT. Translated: CASSIVAYSNQPQHF. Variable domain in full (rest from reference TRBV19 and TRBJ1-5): DGGITQSPKYLFRKEGQNVTLSCEQNLNHDAMYWYRQDPGQGLRLIYYSQIVNDFQKGDIAEGYSVSREKKESFPLTVTSAQKNPTAFYLCASSIVAYSNQPQHFGDGTRLSIL.